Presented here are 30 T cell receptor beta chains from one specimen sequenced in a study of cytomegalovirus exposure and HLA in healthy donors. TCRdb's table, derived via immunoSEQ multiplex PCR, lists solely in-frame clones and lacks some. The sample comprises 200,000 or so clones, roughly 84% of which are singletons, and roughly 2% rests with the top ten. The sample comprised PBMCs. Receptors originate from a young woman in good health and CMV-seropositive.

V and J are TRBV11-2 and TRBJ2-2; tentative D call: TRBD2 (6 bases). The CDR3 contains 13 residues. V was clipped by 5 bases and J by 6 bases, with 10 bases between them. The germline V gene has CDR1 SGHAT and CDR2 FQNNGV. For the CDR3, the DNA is TGTGCCAGCAGCCCGGGGGAAGCCGGGGAGCTGTTTTTT. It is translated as CASSPGEAGELFF.

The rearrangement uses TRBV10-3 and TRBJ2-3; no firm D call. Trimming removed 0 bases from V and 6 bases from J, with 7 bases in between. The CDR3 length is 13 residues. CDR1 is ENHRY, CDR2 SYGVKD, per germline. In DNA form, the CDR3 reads TGTGCCATCAGTGAGTCCGAGGCGGATACGCAGTATTTT. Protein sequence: CAISESEADTQYF.

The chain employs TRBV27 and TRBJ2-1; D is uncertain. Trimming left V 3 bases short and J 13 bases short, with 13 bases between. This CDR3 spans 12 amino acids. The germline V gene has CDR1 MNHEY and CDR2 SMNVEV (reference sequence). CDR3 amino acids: CASSFRGASQFF. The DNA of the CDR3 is TGTGCCAGCAGTTTCCGCGGAGCGTCCCAGTTCTTC.

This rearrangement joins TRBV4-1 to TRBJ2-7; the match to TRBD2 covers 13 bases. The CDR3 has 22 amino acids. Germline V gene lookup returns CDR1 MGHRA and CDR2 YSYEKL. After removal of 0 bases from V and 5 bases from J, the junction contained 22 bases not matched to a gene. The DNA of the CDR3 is TGCGCCAGCAGCCAAGACTCTCCCGGGACTAGCGGGACGGATCGGAATGTCCACGAGCAGTACTTC. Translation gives CASSQDSPGTSGTDRNVHEQYF.

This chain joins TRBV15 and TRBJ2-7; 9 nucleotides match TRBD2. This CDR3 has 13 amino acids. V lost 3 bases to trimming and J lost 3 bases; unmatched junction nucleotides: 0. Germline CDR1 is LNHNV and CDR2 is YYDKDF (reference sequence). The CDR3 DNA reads TGTGCCACCAGCAGGCGGGGGGGCTACGAGCAGTACTTC. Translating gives CATSRRGGYEQYF.

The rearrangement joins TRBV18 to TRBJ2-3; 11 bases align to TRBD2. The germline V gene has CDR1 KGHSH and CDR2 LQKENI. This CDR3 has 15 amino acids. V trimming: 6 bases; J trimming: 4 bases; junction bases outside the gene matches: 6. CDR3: CASSASGRPADTQYF. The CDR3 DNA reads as TGTGCCAGCTCGGCTAGCGGGAGGCCCGCAGATACGCAGTATTTT.

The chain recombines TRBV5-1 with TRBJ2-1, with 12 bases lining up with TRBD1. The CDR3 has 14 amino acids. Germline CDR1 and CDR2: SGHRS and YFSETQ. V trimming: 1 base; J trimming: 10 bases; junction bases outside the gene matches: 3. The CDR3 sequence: CASSLRDRGREQFF. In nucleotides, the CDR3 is TGCGCCAGCAGCTTGCGGGACAGGGGGCGAGAGCAGTTCTTC.

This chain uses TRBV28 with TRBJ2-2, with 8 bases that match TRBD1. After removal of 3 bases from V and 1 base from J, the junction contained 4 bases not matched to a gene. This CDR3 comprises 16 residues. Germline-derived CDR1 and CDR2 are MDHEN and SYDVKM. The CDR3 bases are TGTGCCAGCAGTTTGATAGGACAGGGGAACACCGGGGAGCTGTTTTTT. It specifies CASSLIGQGNTGELFF.

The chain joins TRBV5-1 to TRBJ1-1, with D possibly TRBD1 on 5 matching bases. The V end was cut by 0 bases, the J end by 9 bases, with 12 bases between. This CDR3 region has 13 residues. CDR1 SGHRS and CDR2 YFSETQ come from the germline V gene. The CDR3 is CASSLEAGWQAFF. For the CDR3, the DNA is TGCGCCAGCAGCTTGGAAGCAGGGTGGCAAGCTTTCTTT.

CDR3 coding DNA: TGTGCCAGCAGTGGACAGACAGGGACCCTAGCCAAAAACATTCAGTACTTC. Protein: CASSGQTGTLAKNIQYF. This chain joins TRBV25-1 and TRBJ2-4, with 7 bases that match TRBD1. With 4 bases clipped from V and 0 bases from J, the junction kept 9 bases outside the gene matches. Germline V lookup: CDR1 MGHDK, CDR2 SYGVNS. The CDR3 is 17 amino acids.

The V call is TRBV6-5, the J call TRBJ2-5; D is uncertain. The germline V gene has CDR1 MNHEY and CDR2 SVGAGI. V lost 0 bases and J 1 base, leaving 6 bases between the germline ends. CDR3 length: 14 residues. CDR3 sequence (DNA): TGTGCCAGCAGTTACTCTTGGGCCCAAGAGACCCAGTACTTC. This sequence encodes CASSYSWAQETQYF.

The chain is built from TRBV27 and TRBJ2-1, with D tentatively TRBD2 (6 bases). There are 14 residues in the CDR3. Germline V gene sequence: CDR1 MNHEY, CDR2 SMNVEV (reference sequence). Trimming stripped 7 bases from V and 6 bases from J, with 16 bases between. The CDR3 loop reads CASTPWRARNEQFF. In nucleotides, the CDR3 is TGTGCCAGCACCCCTTGGAGGGCTCGCAATGAGCAGTTCTTC.

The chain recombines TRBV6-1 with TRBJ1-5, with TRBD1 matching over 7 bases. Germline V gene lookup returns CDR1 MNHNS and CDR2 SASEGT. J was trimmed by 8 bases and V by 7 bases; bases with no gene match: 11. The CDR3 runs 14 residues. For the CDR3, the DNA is TGTGCCAGCATGGTCAGGACAGGCGGGAAGCCCCAGCATTTT. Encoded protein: CASMVRTGGKPQHF.

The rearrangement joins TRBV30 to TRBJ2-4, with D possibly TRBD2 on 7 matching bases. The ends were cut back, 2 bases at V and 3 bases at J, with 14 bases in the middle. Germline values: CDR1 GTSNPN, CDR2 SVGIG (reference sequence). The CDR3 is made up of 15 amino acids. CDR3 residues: CAWSIRGGRKNIQYF. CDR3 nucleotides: TGTGCCTGGAGTATCCGCGGGGGCCGCAAAAACATTCAGTACTTC.

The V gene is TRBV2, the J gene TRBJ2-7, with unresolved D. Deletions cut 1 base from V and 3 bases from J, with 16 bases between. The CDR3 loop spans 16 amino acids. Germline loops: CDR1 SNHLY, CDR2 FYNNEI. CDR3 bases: TGTGCCAGCAGTGAAGGCCCCCCCACCAGAATCTACGAGCAGTACTTC. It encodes CASSEGPPTRIYEQYF.

As DNA, the CDR3 is TGTGCCAGCAGCTCTGACAGGGGGCAGTATCTCGGCAATCAGCCCCAGCATTTT. Its translation: CASSSDRGQYLGNQPQHF. The V and J genes are TRBV5-8 and TRBJ1-5; TRBD1 agrees at 10 bases. CDR1 SGHTS and CDR2 YDEGEE come from the germline V gene. V shed 3 bases, J shed 2 bases, and the junction held 11 bases outside the gene matches. The CDR3 runs 18 residues.

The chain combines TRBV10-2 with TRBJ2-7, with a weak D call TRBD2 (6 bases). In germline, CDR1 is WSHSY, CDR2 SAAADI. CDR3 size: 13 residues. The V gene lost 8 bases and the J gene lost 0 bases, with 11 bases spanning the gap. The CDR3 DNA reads TGCGCCAGCGGTGGGAGGAGCTCCTACGAGCAGTACTTC. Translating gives CASGGRSSYEQYF.

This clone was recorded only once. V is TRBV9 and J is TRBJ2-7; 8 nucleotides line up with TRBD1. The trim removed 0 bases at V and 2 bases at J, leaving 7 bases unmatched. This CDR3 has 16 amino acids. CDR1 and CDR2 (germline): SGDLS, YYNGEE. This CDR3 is CASSVGARGPTYEQYF. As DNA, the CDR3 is TGTGCCAGCAGCGTAGGGGCCAGGGGGCCCACCTACGAGCAGTACTTC.

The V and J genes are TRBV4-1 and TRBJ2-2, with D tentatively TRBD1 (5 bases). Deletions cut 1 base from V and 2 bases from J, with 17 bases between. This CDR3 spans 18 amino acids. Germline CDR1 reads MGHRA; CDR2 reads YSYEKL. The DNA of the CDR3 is TGCGCCAGCAGCCAAGTTCTAATAACAGGCGGAAACACCGGGGAGCTGTTTTTT. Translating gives CASSQVLITGGNTGELFF.

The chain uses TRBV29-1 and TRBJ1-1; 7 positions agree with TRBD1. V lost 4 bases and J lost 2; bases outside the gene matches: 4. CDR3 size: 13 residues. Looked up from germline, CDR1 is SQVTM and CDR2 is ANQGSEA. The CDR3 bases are TGCAGCGTTGCAAAGGGGGCTAACACTGAAGCTTTCTTT. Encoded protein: CSVAKGANTEAFF. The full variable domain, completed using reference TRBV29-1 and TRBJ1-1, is SAVISQKPSRDICQRGTSLTIQCQVDSQVTMMFWYRQQPGQSLTLIATANQGSEATYESGFVIDKFPISRPNLTFSTLTVSNMSPEDSSIYLCSVAKGANTEAFFGQGTRLTVV.

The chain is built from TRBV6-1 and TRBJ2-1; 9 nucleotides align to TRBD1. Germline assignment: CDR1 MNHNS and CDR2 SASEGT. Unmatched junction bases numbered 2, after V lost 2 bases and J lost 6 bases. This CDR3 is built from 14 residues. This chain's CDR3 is CASSEQGQGNEQFF. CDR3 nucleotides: TGTGCCAGCAGTGAACAGGGACAGGGCAATGAGCAGTTCTTC.

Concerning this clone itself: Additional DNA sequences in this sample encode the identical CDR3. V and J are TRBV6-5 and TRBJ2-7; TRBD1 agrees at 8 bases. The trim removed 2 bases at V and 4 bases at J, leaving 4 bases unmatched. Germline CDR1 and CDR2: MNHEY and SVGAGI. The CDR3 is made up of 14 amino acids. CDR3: CASSYGQGAYEQYF. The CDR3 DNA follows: TGTGCCAGCAGTTACGGACAGGGCGCGTACGAGCAGTACTTC.

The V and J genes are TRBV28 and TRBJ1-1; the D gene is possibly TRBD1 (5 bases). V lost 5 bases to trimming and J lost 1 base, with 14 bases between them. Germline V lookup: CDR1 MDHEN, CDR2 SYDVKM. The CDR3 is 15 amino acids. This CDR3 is CASSAISGANTEAFF. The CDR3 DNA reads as TGTGCCAGCAGTGCCATATCTGGGGCGAACACTGAAGCTTTCTTT.

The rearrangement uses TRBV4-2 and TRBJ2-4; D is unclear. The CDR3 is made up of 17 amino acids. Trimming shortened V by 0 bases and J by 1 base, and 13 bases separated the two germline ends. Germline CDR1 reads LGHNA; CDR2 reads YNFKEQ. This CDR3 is CASSQDELSVAKNIQYF. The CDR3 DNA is TGTGCCAGCAGCCAAGATGAGCTCTCGGTGGCCAAAAACATTCAGTACTTC.

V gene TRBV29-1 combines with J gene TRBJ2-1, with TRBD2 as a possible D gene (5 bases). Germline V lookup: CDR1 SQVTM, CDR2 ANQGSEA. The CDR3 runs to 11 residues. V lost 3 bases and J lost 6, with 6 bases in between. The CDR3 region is CSVDGVNEQFF. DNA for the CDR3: TGCAGCGTTGACGGGGTCAATGAGCAGTTCTTC.

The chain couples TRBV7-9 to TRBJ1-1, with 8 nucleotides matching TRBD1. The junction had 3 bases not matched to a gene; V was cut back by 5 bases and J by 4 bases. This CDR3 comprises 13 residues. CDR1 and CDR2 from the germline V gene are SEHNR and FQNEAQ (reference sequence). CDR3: CASSRQGFTEAFF. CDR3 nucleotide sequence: TGTGCCAGCAGCCGACAGGGGTTCACTGAAGCTTTCTTT.

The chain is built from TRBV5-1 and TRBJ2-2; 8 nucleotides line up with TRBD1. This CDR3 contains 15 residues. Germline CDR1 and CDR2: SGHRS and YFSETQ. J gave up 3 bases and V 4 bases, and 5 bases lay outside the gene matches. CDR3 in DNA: TGCGCCAGCAGCCCGATGACAGGGGACACCGGGGAGCTGTTTTTT. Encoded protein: CASSPMTGDTGELFF.

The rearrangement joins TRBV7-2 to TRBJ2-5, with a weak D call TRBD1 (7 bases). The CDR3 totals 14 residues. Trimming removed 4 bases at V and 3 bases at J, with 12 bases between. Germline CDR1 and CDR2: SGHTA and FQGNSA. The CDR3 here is CASSSTRGEETQYF. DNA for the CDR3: TGTGCCAGCAGCTCGACCAGGGGGGAAGAGACCCAGTACTTC.

In DNA form, the CDR3 reads TGTGCCAGCAGCGTAGACCCCCGGTGGAACTATGGCTACACCTTC. Translating it yields CASSVDPRWNYGYTF. V gene TRBV9 combines with J gene TRBJ1-2; D remains unclear. The CDR3 extends over 15 amino acids. Germline-derived CDR1 and CDR2 are SGDLS and YYNGEE. V lost 0 bases and J lost 2, with 11 bases in between. Based on the CDR3 plus reference TRBV9 and TRBJ1-2, the full variable domain is DSGVTQTPKHLITATGQRVTLRCSPRSGDLSVYWYQQSLDQGLQFLIQYYNGEERAKGNILERFSAQQFPDLHSELNLSSLELGDSALYFCASSVDPRWNYGYTFGSGTRLTVV.

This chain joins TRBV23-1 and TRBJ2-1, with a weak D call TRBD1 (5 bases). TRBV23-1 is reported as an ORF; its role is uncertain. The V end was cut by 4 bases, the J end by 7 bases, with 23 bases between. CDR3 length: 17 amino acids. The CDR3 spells CASSLSGKGPMANEQFF. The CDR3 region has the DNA TGCGCCAGCAGTCTCTCTGGCAAGGGGCCCATGGCTAATGAGCAGTTCTTC.